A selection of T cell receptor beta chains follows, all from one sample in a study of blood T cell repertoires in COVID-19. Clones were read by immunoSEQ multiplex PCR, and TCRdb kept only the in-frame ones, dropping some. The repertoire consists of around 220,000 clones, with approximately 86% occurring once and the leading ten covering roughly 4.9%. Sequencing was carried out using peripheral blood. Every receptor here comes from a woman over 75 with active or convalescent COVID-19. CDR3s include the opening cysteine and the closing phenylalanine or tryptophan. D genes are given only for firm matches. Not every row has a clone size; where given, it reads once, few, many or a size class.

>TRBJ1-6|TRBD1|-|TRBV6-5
CASVRRQGDNSPLHF
TGTGCCAGCGTGCGCCGACAGGGGGATAATTCACCCCTCCACTTT
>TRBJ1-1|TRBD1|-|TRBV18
CASSSGQGRWDTEAFF
TGTGCCAGCTCATCCGGACAGGGGAGGTGGGACACTGAAGCTTTCTTT
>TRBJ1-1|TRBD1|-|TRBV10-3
CAISESKGQGNTEAFF
TGTGCCATCAGTGAGTCGAAGGGACAGGGGAACACTGAAGCTTTCTTT
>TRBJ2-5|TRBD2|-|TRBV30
CAWSVGLAGEWETQYF
TGTGCCTGGAGTGTTGGGCTAGCGGGAGAGTGGGAGACCCAGTACTTC
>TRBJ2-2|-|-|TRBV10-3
CATLDSPSDTGELFF
TGTGCCACTCTCGACTCCCCGTCGGACACCGGGGAGCTGTTTTTT
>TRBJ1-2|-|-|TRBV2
CASSLTRREDYGYTF
TGTGCCAGCAGTCTTACCCGGCGGGAGGACTATGGCTACACCTTC
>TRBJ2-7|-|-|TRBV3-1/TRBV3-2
CASSQVTGVFYEQYF
TGTGCCAGCAGCCAAGTTACGGGGGTGTTTTACGAGCAGTACTTC
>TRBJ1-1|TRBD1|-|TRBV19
CASSIDTLFDRANTEAFF
TGTGCCAGTAGTATAGATACCCTCTTTGACAGGGCGAACACTGAAGCTTTCTTT
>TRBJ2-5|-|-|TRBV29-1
CSERAGLQETQYF
TGCAGCGAGCGGGCCGGGCTTCAAGAGACCCAGTACTTC
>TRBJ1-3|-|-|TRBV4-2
CASALLQESSGNTIYF
TGTGCCAGCGCTTTGTTACAGGAGAGCTCTGGAAACACCATATATTTT
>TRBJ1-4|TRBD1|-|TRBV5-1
CASSLPTGTNNEKLFF
TGCGCCAGCAGCCTCCCGACAGGGACGAATAATGAAAAACTGTTTTTT
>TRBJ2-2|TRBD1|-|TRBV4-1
CASSPQGYTGELFF
TGCGCCAGCAGCCCACAGGGGTACACCGGGGAGCTGTTTTTT
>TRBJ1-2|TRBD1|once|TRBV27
CASSLSALEGAQVGYTF
TGTGCCAGCAGTTTATCGGCCTTGGAGGGGGCGCAGGTCGGCTACACCTTC
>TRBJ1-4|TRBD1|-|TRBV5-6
CASSVGRGQGMINEKLFF
TGTGCCAGCAGCGTGGGCCGGGGACAGGGGATGATTAATGAAAAACTGTTTTTT
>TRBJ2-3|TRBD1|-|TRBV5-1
CASSNRDRVGTDTQYF
TGCGCCAGCAGCAACCGGGACAGGGTAGGCACAGATACGCAGTATTTT
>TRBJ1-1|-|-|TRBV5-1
CASSLELRGGTEAFF
TGCGCCAGCAGCCTGGAACTCAGGGGCGGCACTGAAGCTTTCTTT
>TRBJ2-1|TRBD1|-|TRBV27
CASSSTPGQGSIRASYNEQFF
TGTGCCAGCAGTTCTACTCCGGGACAGGGGTCAATTAGGGCCTCCTACAATGAGCAGTTCTTC
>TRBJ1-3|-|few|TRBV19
CATSSNSGNTIYF
TGTGCCACTTCTTCTAACTCTGGAAACACCATATATTTT
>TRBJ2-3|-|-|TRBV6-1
CASSERGHHITDTQYF
TGTGCCAGCAGTGAAAGAGGACACCATATCACAGATACGCAGTATTTT
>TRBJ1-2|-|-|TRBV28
CASSRDSLANYGYTF
TGTGCCAGCAGTCGCGACAGTTTAGCTAACTATGGCTACACCTTC